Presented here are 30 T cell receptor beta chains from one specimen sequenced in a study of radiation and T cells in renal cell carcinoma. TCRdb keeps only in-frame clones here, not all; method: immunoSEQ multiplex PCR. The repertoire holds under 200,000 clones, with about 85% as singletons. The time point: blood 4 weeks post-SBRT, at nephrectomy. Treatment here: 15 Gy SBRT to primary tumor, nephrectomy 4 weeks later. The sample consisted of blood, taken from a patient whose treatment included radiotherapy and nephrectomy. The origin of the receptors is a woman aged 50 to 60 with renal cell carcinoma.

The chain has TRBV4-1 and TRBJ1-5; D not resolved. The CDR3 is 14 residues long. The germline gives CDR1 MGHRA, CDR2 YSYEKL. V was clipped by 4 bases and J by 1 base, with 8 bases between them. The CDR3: CASSPGRSNQPQHF. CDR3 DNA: TGCGCCAGCAGCCCCGGCCGCAGCAATCAGCCCCAGCATTTT.

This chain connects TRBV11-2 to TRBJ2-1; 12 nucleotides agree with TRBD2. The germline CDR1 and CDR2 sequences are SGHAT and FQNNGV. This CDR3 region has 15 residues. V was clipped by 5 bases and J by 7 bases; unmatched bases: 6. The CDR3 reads CASSRLAGVGNEQFF. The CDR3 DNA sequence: TGTGCCAGCAGCCGACTAGCGGGGGTAGGGAATGAGCAGTTCTTC.

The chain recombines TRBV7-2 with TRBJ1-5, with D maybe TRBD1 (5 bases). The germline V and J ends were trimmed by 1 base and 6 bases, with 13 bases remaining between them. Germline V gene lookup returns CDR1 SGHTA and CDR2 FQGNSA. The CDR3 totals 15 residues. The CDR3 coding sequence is TGTGCCAGCAGCTTAGTACTGGGGGAAGGTCAGCCCCAGCATTTT. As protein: CASSLVLGEGQPQHF.

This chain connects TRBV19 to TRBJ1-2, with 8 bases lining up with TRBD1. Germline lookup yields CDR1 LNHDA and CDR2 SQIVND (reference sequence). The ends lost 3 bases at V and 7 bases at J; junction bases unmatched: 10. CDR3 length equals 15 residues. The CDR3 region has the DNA TGTGCCAGTAGTATTCAACTCAGGGGGCGAGGTGGCTACACCTTC. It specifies CASSIQLRGRGGYTF.

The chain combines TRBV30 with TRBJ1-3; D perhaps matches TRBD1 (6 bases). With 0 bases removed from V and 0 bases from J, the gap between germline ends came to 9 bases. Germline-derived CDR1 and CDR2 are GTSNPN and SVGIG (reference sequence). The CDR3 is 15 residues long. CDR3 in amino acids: CAWSVGGLSGNTIYF. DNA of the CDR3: TGTGCCTGGAGTGTAGGGGGACTCTCTGGAAACACCATATATTTT. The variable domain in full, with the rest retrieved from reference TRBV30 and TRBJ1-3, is SQTIHQWPATLVQPVGSPLSLECTVEGTSNPNLYWYRQAAGRGLQLLFYSVGIGQISSEVPQNLSASRPQDRQFILSSKKLLLSDSGFYLCAWSVGGLSGNTIYFGEGSWLTVV.

CDR3 nucleotide sequence: TGTGCCAGCAGTTACGGCCTTAACTATGGCTACACCTTC. Translated: CASSYGLNYGYTF. This chain connects TRBV6-5 to TRBJ1-2, with D hard to call. Trimming removed 2 bases at V and 1 base at J, with 5 bases between. CDR3 length equals 13 residues. Germline lookup yields CDR1 MNHEY and CDR2 SVGAGI.

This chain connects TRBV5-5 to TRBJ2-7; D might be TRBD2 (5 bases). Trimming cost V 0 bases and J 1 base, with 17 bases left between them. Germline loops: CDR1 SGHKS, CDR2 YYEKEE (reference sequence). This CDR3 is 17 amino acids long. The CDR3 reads CASSLGGVNRRSYEQYF. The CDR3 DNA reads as TGTGCCAGCAGCTTGGGTGGTGTCAATAGGAGGTCCTACGAGCAGTACTTC.

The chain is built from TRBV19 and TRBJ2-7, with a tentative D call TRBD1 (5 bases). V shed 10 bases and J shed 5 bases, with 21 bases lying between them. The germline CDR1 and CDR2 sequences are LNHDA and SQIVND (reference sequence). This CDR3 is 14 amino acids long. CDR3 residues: CATRAGYGWNEQYF. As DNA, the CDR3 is TGTGCCACTAGGGCAGGGTACGGATGGAACGAGCAGTACTTC.

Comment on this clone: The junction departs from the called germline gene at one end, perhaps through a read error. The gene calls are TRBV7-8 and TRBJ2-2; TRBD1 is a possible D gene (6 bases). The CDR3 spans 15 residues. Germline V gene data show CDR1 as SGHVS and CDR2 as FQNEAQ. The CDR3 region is CASSLADRRTGELFF. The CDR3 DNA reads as TGTGCCAGCAGCCTAGCAGACAGGCGCACCGGGGAGCTGTTTTTT. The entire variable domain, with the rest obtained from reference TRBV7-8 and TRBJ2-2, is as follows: GAGVSQSPRYKVAKRGQDVALRCDPISGHVSLFWYQQALGQGPEFLTYFQNEAQLDKSGLPSDRFFAERPEGSVSTLKIQRTQQEDSAVYLCASSLADRRTGELFFGEGSRLTVL.

The CDR3: CASSQTGGFEKLFF. CDR3 in DNA: TGTGCCAGCAGCCAGACAGGGGGCTTCGAAAAACTGTTTTTT. The genes are TRBV7-9 and TRBJ1-4; 10 bases are shared with TRBD1. The germline gives CDR1 SEHNR, CDR2 FQNEAQ (reference sequence). CDR3 length: 14 residues. Trimming cost V 5 bases and J 8 bases; bases outside gene matches: 5.

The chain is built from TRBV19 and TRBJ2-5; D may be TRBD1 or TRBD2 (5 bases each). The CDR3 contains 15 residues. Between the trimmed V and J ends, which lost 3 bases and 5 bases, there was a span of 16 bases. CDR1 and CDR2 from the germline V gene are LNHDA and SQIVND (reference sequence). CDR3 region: CASSIGGWGSETQYF. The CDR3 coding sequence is TGTGCCAGTAGTATCGGCGGATGGGGGAGTGAGACCCAGTACTTC.

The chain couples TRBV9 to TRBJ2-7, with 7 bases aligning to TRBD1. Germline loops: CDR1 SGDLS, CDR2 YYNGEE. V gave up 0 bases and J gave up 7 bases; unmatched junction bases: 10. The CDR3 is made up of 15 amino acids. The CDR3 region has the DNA TGTGCCAGCAGCGTAGGAGGGGGCAGCTCGGTGGAGCAGTACTTC. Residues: CASSVGGGSSVEQYF. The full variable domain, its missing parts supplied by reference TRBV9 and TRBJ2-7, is DSGVTQTPKHLITATGQRVTLRCSPRSGDLSVYWYQQSLDQGLQFLIQYYNGEERAKGNILERFSAQQFPDLHSELNLSSLELGDSALYFCASSVGGGSSVEQYFGPGTRLTVT.

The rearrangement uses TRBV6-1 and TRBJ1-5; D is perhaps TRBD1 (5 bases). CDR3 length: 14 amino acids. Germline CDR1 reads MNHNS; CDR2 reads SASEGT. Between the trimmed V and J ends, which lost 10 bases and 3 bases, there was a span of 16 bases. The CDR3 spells CATTDHGANQPQHF. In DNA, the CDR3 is TGTGCCACGACAGACCACGGGGCCAATCAGCCCCAGCATTTT.

In DNA, the CDR3 is TGTGCCAGCAGCTTGGCAGGGCCTCCCAAACTGTTTTTT. Residues: CASSLAGPPKLFF. The chain recombines TRBV7-2 with TRBJ1-4, with D maybe TRBD1 (5 bases). The germline V gene has CDR1 SGHTA and CDR2 FQGNSA. This CDR3 comprises 13 residues. V was pared by 3 bases and J by 11 bases, with 13 bases between.

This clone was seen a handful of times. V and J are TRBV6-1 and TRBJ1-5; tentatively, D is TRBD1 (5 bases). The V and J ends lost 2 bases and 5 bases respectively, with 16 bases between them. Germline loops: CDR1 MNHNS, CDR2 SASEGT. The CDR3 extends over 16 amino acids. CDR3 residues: CASSERTPRGDQPQHF. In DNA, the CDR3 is TGTGCCAGCAGTGAAAGGACCCCCCGGGGGGATCAGCCCCAGCATTTT.

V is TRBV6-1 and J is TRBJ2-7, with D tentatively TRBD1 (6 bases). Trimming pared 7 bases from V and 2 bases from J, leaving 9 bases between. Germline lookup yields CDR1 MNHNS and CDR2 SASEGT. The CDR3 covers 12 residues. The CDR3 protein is CASTDRAYEQYF. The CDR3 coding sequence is TGTGCCAGCACGGACAGAGCCTACGAGCAGTACTTC.

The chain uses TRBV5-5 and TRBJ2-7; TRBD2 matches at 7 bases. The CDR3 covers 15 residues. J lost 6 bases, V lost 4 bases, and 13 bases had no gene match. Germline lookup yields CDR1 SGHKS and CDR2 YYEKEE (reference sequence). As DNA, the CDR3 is TGTGCCAGCAGCCTCATTGGGAGGGGACCAAGCGAGCAGTACTTC. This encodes CASSLIGRGPSEQYF.

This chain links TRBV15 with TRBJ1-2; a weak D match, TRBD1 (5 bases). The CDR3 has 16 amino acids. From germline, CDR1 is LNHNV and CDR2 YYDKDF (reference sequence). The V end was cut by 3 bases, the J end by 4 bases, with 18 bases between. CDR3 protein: CATSRGGGESVYGYTF. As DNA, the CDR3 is TGTGCCACCAGCAGGGGAGGAGGGGAATCGGTCTATGGCTACACCTTC.

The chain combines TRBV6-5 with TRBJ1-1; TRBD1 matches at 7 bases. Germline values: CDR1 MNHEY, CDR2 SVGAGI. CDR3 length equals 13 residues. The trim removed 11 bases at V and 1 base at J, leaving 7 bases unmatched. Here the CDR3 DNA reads TGTGCCGTAACAGGGGCCGGGAACACTGAAGCTTTCTTT. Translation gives CAVTGAGNTEAFF.

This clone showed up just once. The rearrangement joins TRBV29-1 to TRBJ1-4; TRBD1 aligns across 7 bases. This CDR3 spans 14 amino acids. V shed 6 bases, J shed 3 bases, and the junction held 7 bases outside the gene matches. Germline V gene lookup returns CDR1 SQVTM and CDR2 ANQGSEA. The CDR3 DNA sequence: TGCAGCGTAATACGACAGGGCCCTAATGAAAAACTGTTTTTT. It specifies CSVIRQGPNEKLFF.

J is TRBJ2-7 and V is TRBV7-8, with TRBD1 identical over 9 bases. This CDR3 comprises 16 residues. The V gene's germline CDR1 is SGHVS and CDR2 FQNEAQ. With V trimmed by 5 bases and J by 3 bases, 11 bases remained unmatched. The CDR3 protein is CASSQRGTGSGYEQYF. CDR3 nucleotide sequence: TGTGCCAGCAGCCAACGAGGGACAGGGAGTGGCTACGAGCAGTACTTC. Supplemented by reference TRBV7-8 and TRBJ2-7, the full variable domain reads GAGVSQSPRYKVAKRGQDVALRCDPISGHVSLFWYQQALGQGPEFLTYFQNEAQLDKSGLPSDRFFAERPEGSVSTLKIQRTQQEDSAVYLCASSQRGTGSGYEQYFGPGTRLTVT.

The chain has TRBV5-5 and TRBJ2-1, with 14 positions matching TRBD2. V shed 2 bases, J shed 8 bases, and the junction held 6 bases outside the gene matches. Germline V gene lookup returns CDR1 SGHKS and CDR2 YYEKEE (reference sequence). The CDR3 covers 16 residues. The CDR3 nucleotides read TGTGCCAGCAGCTTTCGACTAGCGGGGGGGTTGGATGAGCAGTTCTTC. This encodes CASSFRLAGGLDEQFF.

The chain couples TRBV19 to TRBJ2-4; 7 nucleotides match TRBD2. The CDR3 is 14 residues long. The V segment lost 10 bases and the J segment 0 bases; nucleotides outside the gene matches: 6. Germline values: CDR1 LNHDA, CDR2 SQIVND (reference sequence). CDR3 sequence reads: CATWGGLAKNIQYF. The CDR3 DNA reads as TGTGCCACCTGGGGGGGGTTAGCCAAAAACATTCAGTACTTC.

The CDR3 coding sequence is TGTGCCAGCAGCCTCACGGGGGCCTTCAGCTCCTATAATTCACCCCTCCACTTT. Translating gives CASSLTGAFSSYNSPLHF. V gene TRBV7-8 combines with J gene TRBJ1-6, with D maybe TRBD1 (6 bases). CDR3 length: 18 amino acids. Trimming removed 5 bases at V and 0 bases at J, with 17 bases between. Germline lookup yields CDR1 SGHVS and CDR2 FQNEAQ. Complete variable domain (other parts from reference TRBV7-8 and TRBJ1-6): GAGVSQSPRYKVAKRGQDVALRCDPISGHVSLFWYQQALGQGPEFLTYFQNEAQLDKSGLPSDRFFAERPEGSVSTLKIQRTQQEDSAVYLCASSLTGAFSSYNSPLHFGNGTRLTVT.

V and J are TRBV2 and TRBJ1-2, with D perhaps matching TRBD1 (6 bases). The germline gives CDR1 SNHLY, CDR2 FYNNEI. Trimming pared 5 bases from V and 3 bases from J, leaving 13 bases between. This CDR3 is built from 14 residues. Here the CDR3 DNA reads TGTGCCAGCAGTTTCCGGGACAAAGACTATGGCTACACCTTC. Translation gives CASSFRDKDYGYTF.

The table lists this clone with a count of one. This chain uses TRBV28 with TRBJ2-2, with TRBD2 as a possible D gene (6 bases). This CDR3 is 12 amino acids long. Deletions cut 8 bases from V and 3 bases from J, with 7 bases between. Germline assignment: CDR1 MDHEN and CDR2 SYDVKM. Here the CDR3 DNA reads TGTGCCAGCGGGGGGTACACCGGGGAGCTGTTTTTT. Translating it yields CASGGYTGELFF.

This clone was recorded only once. In DNA form, the CDR3 reads TGTGCCAGCAGCCGAGGGTGGGCCACTGAAGCTTTCTTT. Translating it yields CASSRGWATEAFF. The chain joins TRBV7-8 to TRBJ1-1; D call uncertain. This CDR3 comprises 13 residues. CDR1 is SGHVS and CDR2 is FQNEAQ in the germline V gene. The germline V and J ends were trimmed by 5 bases and 4 bases, with 11 bases remaining between them.

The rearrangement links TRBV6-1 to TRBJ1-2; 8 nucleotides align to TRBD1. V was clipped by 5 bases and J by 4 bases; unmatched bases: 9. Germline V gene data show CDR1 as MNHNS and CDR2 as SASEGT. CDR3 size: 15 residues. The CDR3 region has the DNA TGTGCCAGCAGTTCGCCAACGCAGGGGGCCTATGGCTACACCTTC. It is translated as CASSSPTQGAYGYTF.

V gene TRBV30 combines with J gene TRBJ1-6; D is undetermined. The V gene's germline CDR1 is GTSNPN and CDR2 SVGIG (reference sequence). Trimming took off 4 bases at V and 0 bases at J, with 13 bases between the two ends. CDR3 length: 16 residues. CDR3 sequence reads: CAWTLGGSSYNSPLHF. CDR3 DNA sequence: TGTGCCTGGACCCTGGGAGGGAGCTCCTATAATTCACCCCTCCACTTT.

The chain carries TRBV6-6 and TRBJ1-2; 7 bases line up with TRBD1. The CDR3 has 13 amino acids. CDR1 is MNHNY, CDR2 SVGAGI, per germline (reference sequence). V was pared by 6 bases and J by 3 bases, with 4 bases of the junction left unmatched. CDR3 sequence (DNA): TGTGCCAGCAGAGGGACAGAGGACTATGGCTACACCTTC. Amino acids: CASRGTEDYGYTF.